The source of this T cell receptor (beta chain) is a study of cytomegalovirus exposure and HLA in healthy donors. Across the study: Unique TCR beta sequences numbering some 110 million came from about 179 million T cells in an earlier analysis.

Concerning this clone itself: The antigen is not known.

The PCR employed 60 Vbeta primers together with 13 Jbeta primers. Clones were read by immunoSEQ multiplex PCR, and TCRdb kept only the in-frame ones, dropping some. The repertoire holds some 120,000 clones, 75% to 90% seen once, with over 0.2% in the top ten. The CDR3 runs 13 residues. The germline V gene encodes CDR1 SGHTA and CDR2 FQGNSA. V gave up 4 bases and J gave up 5 bases, with 9 bases separating them. Findings and caveats of the study: In vitro assays verified that three CMV-associated chains recognized CMV antigens specifically. Later analysis associated a missense DCLRE1C variant with TCR beta V- and J-gene trimming. A previous analysis found most TCR beta V segments productive roughly 87% or roughly 30% of the time.

Sequencing used PBMCs. This chain links TRBV7-2 with TRBJ2-1; possible D gene TRBD2, 6 bases. The source is a man aged 45-60 years in good health and CMV-seronegative. CDR3 nucleotide sequence: TGTGCCAGCAGCTCGGGGGACGACAATGAGCAGTTCTTC. This sequence encodes CASSSGDDNEQFF.